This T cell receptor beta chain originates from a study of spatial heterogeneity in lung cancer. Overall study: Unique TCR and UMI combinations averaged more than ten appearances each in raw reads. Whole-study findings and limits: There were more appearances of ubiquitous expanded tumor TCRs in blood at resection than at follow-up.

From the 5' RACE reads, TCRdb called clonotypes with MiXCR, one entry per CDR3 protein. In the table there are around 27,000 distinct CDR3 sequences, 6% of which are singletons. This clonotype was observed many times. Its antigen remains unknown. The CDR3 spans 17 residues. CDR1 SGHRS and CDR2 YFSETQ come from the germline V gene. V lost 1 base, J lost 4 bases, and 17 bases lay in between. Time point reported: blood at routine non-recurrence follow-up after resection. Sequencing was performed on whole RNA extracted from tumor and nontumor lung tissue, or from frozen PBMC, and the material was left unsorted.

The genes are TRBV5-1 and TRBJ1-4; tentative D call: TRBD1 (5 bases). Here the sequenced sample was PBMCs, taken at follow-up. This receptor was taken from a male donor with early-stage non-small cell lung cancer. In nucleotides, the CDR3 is TGCGCCAGCAGCTTGTCGCAGGGATCAAGCATTAATGAAAAACTGTTTTTT. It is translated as CASSLSQGSSINEKLFF.